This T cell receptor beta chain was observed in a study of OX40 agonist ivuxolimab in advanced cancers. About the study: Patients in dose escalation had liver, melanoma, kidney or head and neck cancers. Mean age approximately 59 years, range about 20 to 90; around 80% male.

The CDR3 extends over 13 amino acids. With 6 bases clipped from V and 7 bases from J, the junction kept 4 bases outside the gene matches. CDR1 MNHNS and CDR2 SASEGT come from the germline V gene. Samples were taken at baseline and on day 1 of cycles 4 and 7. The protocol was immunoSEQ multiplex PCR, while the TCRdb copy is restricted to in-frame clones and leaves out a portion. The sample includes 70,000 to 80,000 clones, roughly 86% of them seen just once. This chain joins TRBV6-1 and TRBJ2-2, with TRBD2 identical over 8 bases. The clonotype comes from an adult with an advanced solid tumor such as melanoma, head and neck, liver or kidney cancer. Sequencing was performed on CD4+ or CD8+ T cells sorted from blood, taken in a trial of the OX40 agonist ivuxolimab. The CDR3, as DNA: TGTGCCAGCAGGGGCGGGAGGCACGGGGAGCTGTTTTTT. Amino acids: CASRGGRHGELFF.